This T cell receptor (beta chain) was observed in a study of blood T cell repertoires in COVID-19. Measured with immunoSEQ multiplex PCR; TCRdb has only the in-frame clones, and not every one. The sample includes approximately 250,000 clones, roughly 90% seen only once; the top ten take over 1.5%. This clone was found many times. Germline lookup yields CDR1 SGHVS and CDR2 FQNEAQ. The CDR3 runs to 14 residues. With 7 bases removed from V and 0 bases from J, the gap between germline ends came to 9 bases. V usage is TRBV7-8 and J usage is TRBJ1-4; no clear D gene. The sequencing sample was made of peripheral blood. The sequence derives from a man aged 25-40 years with active or convalescent COVID-19. Here the CDR3 DNA reads TGTGCCAGCATGAGTCTCTCAACTAATGAAAAACTGTTTTTT. This sequence encodes CASMSLSTNEKLFF.